Sequencing of this T cell receptor beta chain was carried out in a study of PD-1 blockade in classical Hodgkin lymphoma. Generated by immunoSEQ multiplex PCR, the TCRdb table keeps only in-frame clones and is missing some. The sample holds about 86,000 clones, approximately 88% seen once. Each of the patients experienced relapse following autologous stem cell transplantation, and their brentuximab vedotin exposure differed. CDR1 SEHNR and CDR2 FQNEAQ come from the germline V gene (reference sequence). The ends were cut back, 5 bases at V and 8 bases at J, with 17 bases in the middle. This CDR3 has 14 amino acids.

The sequenced sample was peripheral blood mononuclear cells (PBMCs), obtained at baseline. The sequence came from a human donor with classical Hodgkin lymphoma. The V call is TRBV7-9, the J call TRBJ2-3, with a weak D call TRBD2 (6 bases). CDR3 protein: CASSPPSSAGTQYF. The CDR3, as DNA: TGTGCCAGCAGCCCACCTTCTAGCGCCGGTACGCAGTATTTT.